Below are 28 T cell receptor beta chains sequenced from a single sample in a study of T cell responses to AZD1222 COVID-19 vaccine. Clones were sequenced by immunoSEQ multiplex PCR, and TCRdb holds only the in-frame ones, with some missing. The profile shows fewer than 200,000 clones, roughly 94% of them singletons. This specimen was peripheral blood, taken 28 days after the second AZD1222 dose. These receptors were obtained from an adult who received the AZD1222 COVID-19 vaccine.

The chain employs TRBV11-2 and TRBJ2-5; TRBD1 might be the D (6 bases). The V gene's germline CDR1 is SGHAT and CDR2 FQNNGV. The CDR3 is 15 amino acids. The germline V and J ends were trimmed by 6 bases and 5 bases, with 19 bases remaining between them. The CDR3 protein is CASSVTVGTHETQYF. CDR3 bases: TGTGCCAGCAGTGTCACCGTCGGGACACACGAGACCCAGTACTTC.

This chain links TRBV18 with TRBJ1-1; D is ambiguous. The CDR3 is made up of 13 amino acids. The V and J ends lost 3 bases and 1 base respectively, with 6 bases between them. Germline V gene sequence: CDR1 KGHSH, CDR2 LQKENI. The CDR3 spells CASSPTENTEAFF. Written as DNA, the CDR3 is TGTGCCAGCTCACCCACGGAGAACACTGAAGCTTTCTTT.

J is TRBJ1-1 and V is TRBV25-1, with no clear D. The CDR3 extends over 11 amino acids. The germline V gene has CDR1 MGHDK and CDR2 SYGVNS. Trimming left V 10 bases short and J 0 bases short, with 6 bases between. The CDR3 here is CATGMNTEAFF. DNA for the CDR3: TGTGCCACAGGAATGAACACTGAAGCTTTCTTT. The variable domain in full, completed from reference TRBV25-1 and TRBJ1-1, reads EADIYQTPRYLVIGTGKKITLECSQTMGHDKMYWYQQDPGMELHLIHYSYGVNSTEKGDLSSESTVSRIRTEHFPLTLESARPSHTSQYLCATGMNTEAFFGQGTRLTVV.

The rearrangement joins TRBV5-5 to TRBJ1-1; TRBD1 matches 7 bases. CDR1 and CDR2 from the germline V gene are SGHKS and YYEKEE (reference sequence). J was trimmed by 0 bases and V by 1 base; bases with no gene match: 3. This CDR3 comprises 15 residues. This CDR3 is CASSLTGTVNTEAFF. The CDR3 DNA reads TGTGCCAGCAGCTTGACCGGGACAGTGAACACTGAAGCTTTCTTT.

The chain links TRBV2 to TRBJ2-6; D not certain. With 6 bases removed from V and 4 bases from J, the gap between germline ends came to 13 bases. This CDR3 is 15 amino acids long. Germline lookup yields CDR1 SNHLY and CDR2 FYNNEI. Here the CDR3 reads CASSRDVVGANVLTF. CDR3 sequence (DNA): TGTGCCAGCAGCAGAGACGTGGTGGGGGCCAACGTCCTGACTTTC. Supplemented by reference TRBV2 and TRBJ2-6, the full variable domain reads EPEVTQTPSHQVTQMGQEVILRCVPISNHLYFYWYRQILGQKVEFLVSFYNNEISEKSEIFDDQFSVERPDGSNFTLKIRSTKLEDSAMYFCASSRDVVGANVLTFGAGSRLTVL.

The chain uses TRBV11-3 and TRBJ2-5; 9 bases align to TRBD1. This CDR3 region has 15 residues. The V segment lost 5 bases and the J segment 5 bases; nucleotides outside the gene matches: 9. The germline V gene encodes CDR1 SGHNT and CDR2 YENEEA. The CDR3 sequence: CASSLRNGQGETQYF. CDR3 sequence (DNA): TGTGCCAGCAGCCTAAGAAACGGACAGGGGGAGACCCAGTACTTC.

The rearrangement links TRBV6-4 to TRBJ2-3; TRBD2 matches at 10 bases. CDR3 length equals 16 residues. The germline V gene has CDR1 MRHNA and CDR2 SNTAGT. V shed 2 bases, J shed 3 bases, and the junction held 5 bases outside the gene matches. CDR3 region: CASSDKSGGGTDTQYF. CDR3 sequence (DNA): TGTGCCAGCAGTGACAAGAGCGGGGGGGGAACAGATACGCAGTATTTT.

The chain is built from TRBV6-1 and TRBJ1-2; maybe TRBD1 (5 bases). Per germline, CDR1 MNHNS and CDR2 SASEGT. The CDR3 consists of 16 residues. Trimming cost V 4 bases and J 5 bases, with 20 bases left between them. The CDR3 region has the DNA TGTGCCAGCAGTGTGTCCGTCGACAGCCTAGGGTATGGCTACACCTTC. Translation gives CASSVSVDSLGYGYTF.

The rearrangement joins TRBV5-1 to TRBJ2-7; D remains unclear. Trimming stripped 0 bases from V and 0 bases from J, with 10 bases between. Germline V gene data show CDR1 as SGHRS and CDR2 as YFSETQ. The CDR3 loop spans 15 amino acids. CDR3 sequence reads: CASSLVSRYSYEQYF. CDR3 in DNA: TGCGCCAGCAGCTTGGTTTCCAGGTACTCCTACGAGCAGTACTTC.

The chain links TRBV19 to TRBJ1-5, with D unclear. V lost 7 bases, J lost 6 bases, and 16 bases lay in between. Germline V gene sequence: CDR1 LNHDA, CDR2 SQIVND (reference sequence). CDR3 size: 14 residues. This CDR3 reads CASTSGDGIQPQHF. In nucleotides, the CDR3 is TGTGCCAGTACCTCCGGGGATGGAATTCAGCCCCAGCATTTT.

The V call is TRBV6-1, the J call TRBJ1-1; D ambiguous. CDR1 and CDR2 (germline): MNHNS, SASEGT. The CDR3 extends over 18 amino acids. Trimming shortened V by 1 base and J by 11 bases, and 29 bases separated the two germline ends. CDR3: CASSEVAGGGRGIGVAFF. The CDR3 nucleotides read TGTGCCAGCAGTGAAGTAGCAGGAGGAGGCAGAGGTATAGGTGTGGCTTTCTTT.

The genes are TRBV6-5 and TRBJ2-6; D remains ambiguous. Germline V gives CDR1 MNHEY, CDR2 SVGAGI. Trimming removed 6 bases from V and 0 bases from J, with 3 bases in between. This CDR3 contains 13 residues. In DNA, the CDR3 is TGTGCCAGCAGGTCCTCTGGGGCCAACGTCCTGACTTTC. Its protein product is CASRSSGANVLTF.

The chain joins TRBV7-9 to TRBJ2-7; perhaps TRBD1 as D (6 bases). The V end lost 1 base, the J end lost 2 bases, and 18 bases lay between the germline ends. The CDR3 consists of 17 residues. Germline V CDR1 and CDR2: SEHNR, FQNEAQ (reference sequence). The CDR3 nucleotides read TGTGCCAGCAGCTTAGATCCCCGACACCCAGGGGCCTACGAGCAGTACTTC. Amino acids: CASSLDPRHPGAYEQYF.

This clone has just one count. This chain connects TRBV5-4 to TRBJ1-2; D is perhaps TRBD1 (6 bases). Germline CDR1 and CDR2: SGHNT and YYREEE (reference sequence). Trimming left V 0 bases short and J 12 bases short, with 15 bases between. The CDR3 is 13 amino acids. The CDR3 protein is CASSLETRQEHTF. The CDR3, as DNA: TGTGCCAGCAGCTTGGAGACCAGACAGGAACACACCTTC.

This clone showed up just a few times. CDR3 protein: CASATGRGRDTEAFF. The CDR3 bases are TGTGCCAGCGCCACCGGGAGGGGCAGGGACACTGAAGCTTTCTTT. The J gene is TRBJ1-1, the V gene TRBV2; tentative D call: TRBD1 (5 bases). V dropped 8 bases and J dropped 3 bases, with 19 bases sitting between them. Germline V lookup: CDR1 SNHLY, CDR2 FYNNEI. The CDR3 length is 15 residues.

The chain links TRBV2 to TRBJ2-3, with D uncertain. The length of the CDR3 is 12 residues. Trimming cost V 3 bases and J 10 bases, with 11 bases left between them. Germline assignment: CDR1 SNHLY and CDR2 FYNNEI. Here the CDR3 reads CASSDSLEPQYF. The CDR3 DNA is TGTGCCAGCAGTGATTCCTTGGAACCGCAGTATTTT.

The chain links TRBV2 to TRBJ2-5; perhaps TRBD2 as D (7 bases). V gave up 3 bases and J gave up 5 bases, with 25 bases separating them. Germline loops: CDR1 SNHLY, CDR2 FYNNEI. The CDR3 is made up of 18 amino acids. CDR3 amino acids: CASSDILYSLGGRETQYF. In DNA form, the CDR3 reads TGTGCCAGCAGTGATATTCTGTATTCCCTCGGGGGGCGCGAGACCCAGTACTTC.

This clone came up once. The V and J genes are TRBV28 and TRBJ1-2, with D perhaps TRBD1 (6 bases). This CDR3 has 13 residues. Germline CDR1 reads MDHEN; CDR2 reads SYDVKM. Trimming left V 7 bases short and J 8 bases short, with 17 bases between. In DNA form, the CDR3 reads TGTGCCAGCACTGGGGGGGCGTTTAGAGGCTACACCTTC. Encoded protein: CASTGGAFRGYTF.

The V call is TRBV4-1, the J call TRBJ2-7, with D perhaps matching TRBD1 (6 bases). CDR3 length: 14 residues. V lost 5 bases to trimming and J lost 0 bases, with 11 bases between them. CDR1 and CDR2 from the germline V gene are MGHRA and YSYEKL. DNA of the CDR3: TGCGCCAGCAGCTGGACAGAGGGCTCCTACGAGCAGTACTTC. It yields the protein CASSWTEGSYEQYF.

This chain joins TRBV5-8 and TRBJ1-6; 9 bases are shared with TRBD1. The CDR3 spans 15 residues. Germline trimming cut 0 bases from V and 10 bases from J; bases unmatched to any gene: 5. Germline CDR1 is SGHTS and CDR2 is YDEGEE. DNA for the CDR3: TGTGCCAGCAGCTTGGTTCGGACAGGGGAATCACCCCTCCACTTT. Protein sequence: CASSLVRTGESPLHF.

The CDR3 is CASSPGLRGGGGELFF. Written as DNA, the CDR3 is TGTGCCAGCAGCCCGGGACTTCGGGGAGGAGGCGGGGAGCTGTTTTTT. The V and J genes are TRBV7-9 and TRBJ2-2; D might be TRBD2 (6 bases). The CDR3 has 16 amino acids. CDR1 is SEHNR, CDR2 FQNEAQ, per germline (reference sequence). Between the trimmed V and J ends, which lost 5 bases and 7 bases, there was a span of 20 bases.

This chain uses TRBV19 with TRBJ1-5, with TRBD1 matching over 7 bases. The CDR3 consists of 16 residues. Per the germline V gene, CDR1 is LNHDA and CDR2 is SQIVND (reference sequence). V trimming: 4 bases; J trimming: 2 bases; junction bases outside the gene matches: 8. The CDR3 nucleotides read TGTGCCAGTAGTACGCCCCCCGACAGGGGCAATCAGCCCCAGCATTTT. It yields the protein CASSTPPDRGNQPQHF.

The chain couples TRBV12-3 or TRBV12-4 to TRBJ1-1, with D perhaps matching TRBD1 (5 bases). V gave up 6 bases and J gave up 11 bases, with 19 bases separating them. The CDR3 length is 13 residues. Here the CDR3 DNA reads TGTGCCAGCAGACCCGGGACCCAGGGCGGTGCTTTCTTT. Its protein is CASRPGTQGGAFF.

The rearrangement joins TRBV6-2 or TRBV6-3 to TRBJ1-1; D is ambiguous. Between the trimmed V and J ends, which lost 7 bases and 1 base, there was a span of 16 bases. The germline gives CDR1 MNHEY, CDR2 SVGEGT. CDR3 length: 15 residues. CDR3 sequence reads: CASTPVGRENTEAFF. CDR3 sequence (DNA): TGTGCCAGCACCCCCGTCGGGCGGGAGAACACTGAAGCTTTCTTT.

CDR3 in DNA: TGTGCCAGCAGTGGGGGACAGGCCTACGAGCAGTACTTC. It specifies CASSGGQAYEQYF. The chain carries TRBV2 and TRBJ2-7; 8 bases line up with TRBD1. This CDR3 is built from 13 residues. Germline loops: CDR1 SNHLY, CDR2 FYNNEI. Trimming cost V 4 bases and J 2 bases; bases outside gene matches: 1.

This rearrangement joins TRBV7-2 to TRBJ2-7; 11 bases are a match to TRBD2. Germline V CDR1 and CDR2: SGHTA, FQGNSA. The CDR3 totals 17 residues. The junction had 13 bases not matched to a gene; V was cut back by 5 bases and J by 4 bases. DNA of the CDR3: TGTGCCAGCAGCACCCGCGGCCTAGCGGGGGGCGGGTACGAGCAGTACTTC. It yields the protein CASSTRGLAGGGYEQYF. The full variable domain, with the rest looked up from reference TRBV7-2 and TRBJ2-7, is GAGVSQSPSNKVTEKGKDVELRCDPISGHTALYWYRQSLGQGLEFLIYFQGNSAPDKSGLPSDRFSAERTGGSVSTLTIQRTQQEDSAVYLCASSTRGLAGGGYEQYFGPGTRLTVT.

The CDR3 DNA reads as TGCGCCAGCAGCCAAGGCAGGGGACGGGATCAGCCCCAGCATTTT. This translates into CASSQGRGRDQPQHF. V and J are TRBV4-1 and TRBJ1-5; D perhaps matches TRBD1 (6 bases). Germline V gene data show CDR1 as MGHRA and CDR2 as YSYEKL. Trimming took off 1 base at V and 5 bases at J, with 12 bases between the two ends. The CDR3 totals 15 residues.

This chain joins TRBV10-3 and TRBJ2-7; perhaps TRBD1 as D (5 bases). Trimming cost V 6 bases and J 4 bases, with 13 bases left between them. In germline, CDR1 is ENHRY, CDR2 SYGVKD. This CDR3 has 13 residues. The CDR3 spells CAISLGAGYEQYF. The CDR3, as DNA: TGTGCCATCAGCTTAGGGGCTGGGTACGAGCAGTACTTC.